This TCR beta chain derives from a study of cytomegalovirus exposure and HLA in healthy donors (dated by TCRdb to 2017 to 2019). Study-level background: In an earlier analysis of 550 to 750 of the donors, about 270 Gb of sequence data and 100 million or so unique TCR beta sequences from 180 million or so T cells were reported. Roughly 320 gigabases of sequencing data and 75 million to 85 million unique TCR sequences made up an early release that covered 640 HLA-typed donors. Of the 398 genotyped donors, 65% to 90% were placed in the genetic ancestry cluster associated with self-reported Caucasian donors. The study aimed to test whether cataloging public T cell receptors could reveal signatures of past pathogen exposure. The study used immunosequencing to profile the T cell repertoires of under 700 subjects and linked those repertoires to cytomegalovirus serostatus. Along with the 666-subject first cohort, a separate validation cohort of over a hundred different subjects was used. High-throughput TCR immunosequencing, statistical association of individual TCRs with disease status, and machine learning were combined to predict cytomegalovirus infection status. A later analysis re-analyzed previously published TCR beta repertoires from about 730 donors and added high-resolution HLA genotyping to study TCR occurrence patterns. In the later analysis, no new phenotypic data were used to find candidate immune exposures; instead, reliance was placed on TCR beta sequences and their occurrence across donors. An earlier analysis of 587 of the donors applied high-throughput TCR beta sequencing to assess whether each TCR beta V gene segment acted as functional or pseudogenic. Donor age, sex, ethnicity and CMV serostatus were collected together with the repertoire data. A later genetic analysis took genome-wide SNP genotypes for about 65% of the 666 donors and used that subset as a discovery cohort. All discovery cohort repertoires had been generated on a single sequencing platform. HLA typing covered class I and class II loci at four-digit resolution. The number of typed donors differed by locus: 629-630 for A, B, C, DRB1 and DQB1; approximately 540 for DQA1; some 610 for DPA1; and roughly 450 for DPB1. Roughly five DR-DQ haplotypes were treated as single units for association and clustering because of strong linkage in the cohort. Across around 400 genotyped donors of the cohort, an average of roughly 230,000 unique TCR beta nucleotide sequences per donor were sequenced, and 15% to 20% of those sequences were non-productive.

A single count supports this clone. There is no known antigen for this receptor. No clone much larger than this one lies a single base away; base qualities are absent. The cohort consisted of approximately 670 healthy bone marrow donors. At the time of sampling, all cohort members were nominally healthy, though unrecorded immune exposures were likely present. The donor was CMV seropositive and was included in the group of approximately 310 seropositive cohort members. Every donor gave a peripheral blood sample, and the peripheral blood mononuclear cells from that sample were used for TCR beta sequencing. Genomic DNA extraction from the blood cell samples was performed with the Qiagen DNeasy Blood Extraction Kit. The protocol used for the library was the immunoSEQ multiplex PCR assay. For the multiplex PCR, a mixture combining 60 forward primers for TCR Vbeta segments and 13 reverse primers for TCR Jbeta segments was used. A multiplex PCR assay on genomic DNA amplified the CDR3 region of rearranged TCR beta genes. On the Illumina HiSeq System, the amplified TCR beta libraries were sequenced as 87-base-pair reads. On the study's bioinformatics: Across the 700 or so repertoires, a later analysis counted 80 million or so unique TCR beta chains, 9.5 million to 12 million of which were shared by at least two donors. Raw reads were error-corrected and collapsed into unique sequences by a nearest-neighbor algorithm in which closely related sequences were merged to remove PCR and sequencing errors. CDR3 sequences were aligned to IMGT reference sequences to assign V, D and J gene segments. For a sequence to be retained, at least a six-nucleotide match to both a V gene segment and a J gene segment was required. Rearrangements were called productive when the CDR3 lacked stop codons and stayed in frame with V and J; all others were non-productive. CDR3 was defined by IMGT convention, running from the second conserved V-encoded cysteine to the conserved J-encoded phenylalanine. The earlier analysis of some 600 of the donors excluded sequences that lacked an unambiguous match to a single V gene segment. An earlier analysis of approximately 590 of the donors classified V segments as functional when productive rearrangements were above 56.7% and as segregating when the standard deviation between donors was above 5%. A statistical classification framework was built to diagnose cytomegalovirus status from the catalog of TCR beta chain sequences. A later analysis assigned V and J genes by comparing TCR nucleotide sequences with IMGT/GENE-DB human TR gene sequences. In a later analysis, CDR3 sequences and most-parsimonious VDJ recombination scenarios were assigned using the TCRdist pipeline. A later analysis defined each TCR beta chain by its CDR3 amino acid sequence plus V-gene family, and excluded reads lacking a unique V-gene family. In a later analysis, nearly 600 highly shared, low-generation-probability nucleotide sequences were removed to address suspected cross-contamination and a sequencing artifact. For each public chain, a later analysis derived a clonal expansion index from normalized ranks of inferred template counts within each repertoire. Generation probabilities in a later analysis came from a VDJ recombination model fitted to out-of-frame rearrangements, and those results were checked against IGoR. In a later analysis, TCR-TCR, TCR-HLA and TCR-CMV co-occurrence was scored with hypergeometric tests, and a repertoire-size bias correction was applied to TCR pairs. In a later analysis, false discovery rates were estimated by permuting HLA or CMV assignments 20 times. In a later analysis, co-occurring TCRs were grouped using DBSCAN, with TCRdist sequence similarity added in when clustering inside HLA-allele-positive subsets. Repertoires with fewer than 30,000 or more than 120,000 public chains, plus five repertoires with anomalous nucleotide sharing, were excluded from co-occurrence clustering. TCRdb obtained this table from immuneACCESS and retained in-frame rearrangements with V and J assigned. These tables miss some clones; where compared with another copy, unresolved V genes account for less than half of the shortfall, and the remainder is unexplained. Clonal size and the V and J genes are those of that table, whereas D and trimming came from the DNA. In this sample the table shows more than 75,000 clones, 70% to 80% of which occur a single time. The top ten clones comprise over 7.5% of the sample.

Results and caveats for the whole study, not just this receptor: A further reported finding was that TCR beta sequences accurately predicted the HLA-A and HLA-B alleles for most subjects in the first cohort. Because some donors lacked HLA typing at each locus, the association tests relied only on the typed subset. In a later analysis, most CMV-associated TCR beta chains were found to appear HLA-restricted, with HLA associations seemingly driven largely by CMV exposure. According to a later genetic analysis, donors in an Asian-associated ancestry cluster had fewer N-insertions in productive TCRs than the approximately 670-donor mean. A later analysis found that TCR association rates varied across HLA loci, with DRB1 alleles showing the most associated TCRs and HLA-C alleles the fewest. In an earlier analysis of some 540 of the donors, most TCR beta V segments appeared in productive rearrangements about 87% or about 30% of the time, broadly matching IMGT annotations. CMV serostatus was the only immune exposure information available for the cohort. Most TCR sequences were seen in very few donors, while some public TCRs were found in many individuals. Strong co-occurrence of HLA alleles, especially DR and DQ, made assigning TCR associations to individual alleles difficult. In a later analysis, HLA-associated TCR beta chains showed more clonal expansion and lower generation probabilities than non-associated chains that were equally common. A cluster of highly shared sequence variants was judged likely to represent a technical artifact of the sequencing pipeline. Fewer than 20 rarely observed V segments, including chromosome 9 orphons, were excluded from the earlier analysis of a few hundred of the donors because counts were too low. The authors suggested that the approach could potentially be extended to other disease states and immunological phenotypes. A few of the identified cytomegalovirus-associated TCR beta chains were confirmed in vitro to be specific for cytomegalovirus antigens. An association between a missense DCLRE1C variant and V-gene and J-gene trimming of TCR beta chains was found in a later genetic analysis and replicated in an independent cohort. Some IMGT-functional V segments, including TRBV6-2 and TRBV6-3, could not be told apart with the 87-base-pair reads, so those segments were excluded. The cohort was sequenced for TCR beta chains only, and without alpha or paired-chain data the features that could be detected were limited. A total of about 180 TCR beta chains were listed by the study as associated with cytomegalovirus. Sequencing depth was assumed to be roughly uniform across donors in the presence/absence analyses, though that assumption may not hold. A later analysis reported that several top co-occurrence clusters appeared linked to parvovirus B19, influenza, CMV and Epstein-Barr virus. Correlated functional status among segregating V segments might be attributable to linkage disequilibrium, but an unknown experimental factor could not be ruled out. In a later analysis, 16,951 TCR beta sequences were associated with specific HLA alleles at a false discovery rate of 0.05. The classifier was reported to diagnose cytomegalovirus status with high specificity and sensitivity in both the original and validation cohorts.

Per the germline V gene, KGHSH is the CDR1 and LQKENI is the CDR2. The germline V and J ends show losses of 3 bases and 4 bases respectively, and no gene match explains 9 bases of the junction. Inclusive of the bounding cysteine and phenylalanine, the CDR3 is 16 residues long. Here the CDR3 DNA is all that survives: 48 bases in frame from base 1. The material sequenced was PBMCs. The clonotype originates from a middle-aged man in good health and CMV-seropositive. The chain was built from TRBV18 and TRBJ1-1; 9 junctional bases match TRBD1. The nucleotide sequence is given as TGTGCCAGCTCACCGGACAGGGGCATTAAGGTCACTGAAGCTTTCTTT. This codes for CASSPDRGIKVTEAFF.